A selection of T cell receptor beta chains follows, all from one sample in a study of post-analysis software for immune sequencing data. Each CDR3 protein gets one entry after TCRdb re-called the PCR reads with MiXCR. The table has fewer than 600,000 distinct CDR3 sequences, 40% to 55% seen once. Material for sequencing was blood. These receptors came from a girl aged 10 to 17 with multiple sclerosis. Each CDR3 is given with its conserved first and last residue. A D gene is named only where the DNA matches it firmly. Some rows mark clone size as missing; the rest say once, few, many or name a class of expanded clone.

j_call v_call clone_size d_call cdr3_aa cdr3_nt
TRBJ2-3 TRBV4-1 . . CASSQGRRGVVFTDTQYF TGCGCCAGCAGCCAAGGCAGACGGGGCGTGGTCTTCACAGATACGCAGTATTTT
TRBJ2-7 TRBV2 . TRBD1 CASKEGQGAYEQYF TGTGCCAGCAAGGAAGGGCAGGGGGCCTACGAGCAGTACTTC
TRBJ2-7 TRBV7-2 . TRBD2 CASSLSAGAGYEQYF TGTGCCAGCAGCTTATCGGCGGGAGCAGGTTACGAGCAGTACTTC
TRBJ2-5 TRBV4-1 many . CASSQDWGRETQYF TGCGCCAGCAGCCAAGATTGGGGACGGGAGACCCAGTACTTC
TRBJ2-5 TRBV5-1 . TRBD1 CASSVDRVGETQYF TGCGCCAGCAGCGTGGACAGGGTAGGGGAGACCCAGTACTTC
TRBJ2-5 TRBV20-1 . TRBD1 CSARDQRGGNKQYF TGCAGTGCTAGAGATCAGCGAGGGGGCAATAAGCAGTACTTC
TRBJ1-4 TRBV6-1 . . CASSESGGENEKLFF TGTGCCAGCAGTGAATCTGGGGGGGAGAATGAAAAACTGTTTTTT
TRBJ1-6 TRBV20-1 . . CSARAGSNSYNSPLHF TGCAGTGCTAGAGCGGGGTCTAACTCCTATAATTCACCCCTCCACTTT
TRBJ2-1 TRBV20-1 . . CSAKSSYNEQFF TGCAGTGCTAAGAGCTCCTACAATGAGCAGTTCTTC
TRBJ1-1 TRBV29-1 . TRBD1 CSVESPGGTEAFF TGCAGCGTTGAATCCCCAGGGGGTACTGAAGCTTTCTTT
TRBJ2-7 TRBV20-1 few . CSARAVMDEQYF TGCAGTGCTAGGGCAGTAATGGACGAGCAGTACTTC
TRBJ2-5 TRBV5-1 . . CASSLGYGQYQETQYF TGCGCCAGCAGCTTGGGCTACGGCCAGTACCAAGAGACCCAGTACTTC
TRBJ2-1 TRBV20-1 few TRBD2 CSARGLAGVHEQFF TGCAGTGCCCGCGGACTAGCGGGAGTCCATGAGCAGTTCTTC
TRBJ1-1 TRBV29-1 . . CSGRLQNTEAFF TGCAGCGGACGGCTACAGAACACTGAAGCTTTCTTT
TRBJ2-5 TRBV20-1 . TRBD2 CSARGGTSGSIQTQYF TGCAGTGCTAGAGGGGGGACTAGCGGGAGTATTCAGACCCAGTACTTC
TRBJ2-5 TRBV4-1 . . CASSQRDAVETQYF TGCGCCAGCAGCCAACGGGACGCCGTTGAGACCCAGTACTTC
TRBJ2-7 TRBV12-3/TRBV12-4 few TRBD1 CASSPPGQHSYEQYF TGTGCCAGCAGCCCTCCGGGACAGCACTCCTACGAGCAGTACTTC
TRBJ2-7 TRBV20-1 . TRBD2 CSARAQAGTSYEQYF TGCAGTGCTAGAGCACAAGCGGGGACCTCCTACGAGCAGTACTTC
TRBJ2-7 TRBV7-2 few TRBD1 CASSLAGTGAYEQYF TGTGCCAGCAGCTTAGCCGGGACAGGAGCCTACGAGCAGTACTTC
TRBJ1-2 TRBV7-9 . . CASSSSVEYGYTF TGTGCCAGCAGCTCGTCAGTAGAGTATGGCTACACCTTC
TRBJ1-1 TRBV25-1 . . CASSDTGSGTEAFF TGTGCCAGCAGTGATACGGGTAGCGGCACTGAAGCTTTCTTT
TRBJ1-5 TRBV5-1 . TRBD1 CASSFSGGGQPQHF TGCGCCAGCAGCTTCTCAGGGGGCGGGCAGCCCCAGCATTTT
TRBJ2-1 TRBV27 . TRBD2 CASSPGPGLAGRYEQFF TGTGCCAGCAGTCCAGGCCCGGGACTAGCGGGAAGATATGAGCAGTTCTTC
TRBJ1-1 TRBV12-3/TRBV12-4 . . CASTRQGFAEAFF TGTGCCAGCACGCGGCAGGGTTTTGCTGAAGCTTTCTTT
TRBJ2-7 TRBV20-1 . TRBD2 CSARETPGLARYEQYF TGCAGTGCTAGAGAGACCCCGGGACTAGCGAGGTACGAGCAGTACTTC
TRBJ1-2 TRBV28 . . CATTEASDYTF TGTGCCACCACGGAGGCCTCTGACTACACCTTC
TRBJ2-4 TRBV2 . . CASRGGLAKNIQYF TGTGCCAGCAGGGGGGGACTAGCCAAAAACATTCAGTACTTC
TRBJ2-1 TRBV5-1 few . CASKQTGTPYNEQFF TGCGCCAGCAAACAAACCGGGACTCCTTACAATGAGCAGTTCTTC